This TCR beta chain was identified during a study of molecular identifiers for immune sequencing clone quantification. Points from the study as a whole: More than 98% of effector molecules, versus under 1% of naive-cell molecules, belonged to clones above 20 RNA copies.

Previously published methods and listed TCR primers were used for the bulk TCR libraries. One entry per CDR3 protein, called by TCRdb with MiXCR from the PCR reads. The sample has approximately 100,000 distinct CDR3 sequences; around a third are singletons. This clonotype has a handful of counts. Its target is not known. The junction shows a germline mismatch at one end, possibly a read error. CD8+CD4-CCR7+CD45RA+ sorting gave the naive CD8 T cells. This CDR3 spans 15 amino acids. The chain is built from TRBV5-3 and TRBJ2-3, with TRBD2 identical over 9 bases. TRBV5-3 counts as an open reading frame of uncertain function. The receptor was isolated from a human donor in good health. Some libraries in this study had Jurkat cell RNA spiked in. Sequencing was done on a sample of naive CD8+ T cells from blood, with Jurkat cell RNA spiked in. Subset of the sample: FACS-sorted CD8+CD4-CCR7+CD45RA+ naive T cells. As DNA, the CDR3 is TGTGCCAGCAGCTTGGTAGCGGGAGCTACAGATACGCAGTATTTT. It yields the protein CASSLVAGATDTQYF.